The source of this T cell receptor beta chain is a study of T cell repertoires in cytomegalovirus infection (dated by TCRdb to the late 2010s). Study-level background: The HLA type of each donor mattered for the analysis, because public TCR beta signatures pointed to carriage of CMV infection along with the matching HLA type. The study at large found these results: The ex vivo response was dominated by HLA-C-restricted CMV-specific TCR beta clonotypes, and the single most frequent clonotype in two of eight donors was supplied by these HLA-C-restricted clonotypes. In both this cohort and an independent roughly 350-donor cohort, the cumulative frequency of public TCR beta family members distinguished carriers of CMV infection plus the relevant HLA type.

The germline V gene gives CDR1 as SGDLS and CDR2 as YYNGEE. The CDR3 starts with the cysteine, ends with the phenylalanine, and has 16 residues. Only the CDR3 DNA is retained, 48 bases long and in frame from the first base. Trimming removed 4 bases from V and 7 bases from J, leaving 24 bases between the germline ends. The sample was run on an Illumina HiSeq 1500. TCRdb ran its own pipeline on the public reads, namely fastp trimming at Q25 and MiXCR clone calling, and kept in-frame beta chains. Rows with a matching CDR3 protein are joined into one entry that keeps the most common DNA and genes. Across this sample there are approximately 100,000 distinct CDR3 sequences, with 23% seen only once. The top ten clones comprise about two fifths of the sample. Turning to this clonotype: Its antigen has not been determined. Base qualities are not at hand, and no much larger clone is one base apart.

This clonotype originated in a human donor in good health (CMV status not recorded). Some clones in this sample may be carry-over from other donors' samples. Sequencing was performed on CD8+ T cells from PBMCs. The sequence is built from TRBV9 and TRBJ2-7; TRBD2 is a possible D gene, resting on 6 matching bases. The DNA reads as follows: TGTGCCAGCAGCCCCCCGGGTAGCGGCCTTTTCGGGGAGCAGTACTTC. It translates as CASSPPGSGLFGEQYF.